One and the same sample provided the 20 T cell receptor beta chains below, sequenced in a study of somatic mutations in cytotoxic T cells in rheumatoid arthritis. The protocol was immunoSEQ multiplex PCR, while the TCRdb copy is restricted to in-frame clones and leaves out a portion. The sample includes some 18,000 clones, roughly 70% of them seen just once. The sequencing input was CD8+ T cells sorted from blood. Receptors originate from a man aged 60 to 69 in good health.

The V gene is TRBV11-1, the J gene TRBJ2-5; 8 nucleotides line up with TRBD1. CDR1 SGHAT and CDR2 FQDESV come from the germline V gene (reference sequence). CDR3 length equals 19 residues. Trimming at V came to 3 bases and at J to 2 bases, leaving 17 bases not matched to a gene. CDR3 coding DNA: TGTGCCAGCAGCTTGGGGCAGGGGGCGCGCCGCAACAGTCAAGAGACCCAGTACTTC. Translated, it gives CASSLGQGARRNSQETQYF.

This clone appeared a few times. The CDR3 is CASSRESSIYEQYF. The CDR3 nucleotides are TGTGCCAGCTCCCGAGAAAGTTCCATCTACGAGCAGTACTTC. This chain joins TRBV18 and TRBJ2-7, with no clear D. The CDR3 extends over 14 amino acids. V lost 6 bases to trimming and J lost 3 bases, with 15 bases between them. Germline-derived CDR1 and CDR2 are KGHSH and LQKENI.

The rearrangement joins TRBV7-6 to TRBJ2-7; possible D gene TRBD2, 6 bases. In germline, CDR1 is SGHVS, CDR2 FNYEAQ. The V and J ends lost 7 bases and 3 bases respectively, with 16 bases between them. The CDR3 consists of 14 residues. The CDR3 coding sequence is TGTGCCAGCACCGGAGGTGGGGGGAACTACGAGCAGTACTTC. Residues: CASTGGGGNYEQYF.

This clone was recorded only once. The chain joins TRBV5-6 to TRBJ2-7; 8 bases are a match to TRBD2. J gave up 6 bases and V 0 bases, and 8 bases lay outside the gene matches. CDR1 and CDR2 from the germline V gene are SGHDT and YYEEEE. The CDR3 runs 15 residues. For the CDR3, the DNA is TGTGCCAGCAGCTTGGGGGCGGGAGGCCCGGTCGAGCAGTACTTC. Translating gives CASSLGAGGPVEQYF.

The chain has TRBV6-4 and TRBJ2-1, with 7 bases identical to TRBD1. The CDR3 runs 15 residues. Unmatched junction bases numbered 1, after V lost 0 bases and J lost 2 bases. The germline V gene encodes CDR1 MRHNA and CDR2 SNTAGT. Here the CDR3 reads CASSDSGTAYNEQFF. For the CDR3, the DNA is TGTGCCAGCAGTGACTCGGGGACAGCCTACAATGAGCAGTTCTTC.

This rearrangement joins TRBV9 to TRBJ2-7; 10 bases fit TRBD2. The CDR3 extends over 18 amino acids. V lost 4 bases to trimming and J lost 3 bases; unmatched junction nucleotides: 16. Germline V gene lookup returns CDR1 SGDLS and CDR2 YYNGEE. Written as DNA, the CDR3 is TGTGCCAGCAGCCCCGGGGGGGTAGCGGGAGGAGGCGGCTACGAGCAGTACTTC. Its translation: CASSPGGVAGGGGYEQYF.

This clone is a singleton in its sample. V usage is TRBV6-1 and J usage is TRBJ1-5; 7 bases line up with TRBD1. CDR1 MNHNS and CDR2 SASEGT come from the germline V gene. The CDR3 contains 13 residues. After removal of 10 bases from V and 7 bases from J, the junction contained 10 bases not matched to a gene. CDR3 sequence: CATGQASWQPQHF. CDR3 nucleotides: TGTGCCACTGGACAGGCCTCATGGCAGCCCCAGCATTTT.

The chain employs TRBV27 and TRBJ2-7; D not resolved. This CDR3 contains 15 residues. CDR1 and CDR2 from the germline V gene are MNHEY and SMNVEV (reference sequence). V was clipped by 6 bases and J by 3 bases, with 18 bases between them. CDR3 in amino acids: CASRPRQAQLYEQYF. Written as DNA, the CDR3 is TGTGCCAGCAGGCCGAGACAAGCTCAACTCTACGAGCAGTACTTC.

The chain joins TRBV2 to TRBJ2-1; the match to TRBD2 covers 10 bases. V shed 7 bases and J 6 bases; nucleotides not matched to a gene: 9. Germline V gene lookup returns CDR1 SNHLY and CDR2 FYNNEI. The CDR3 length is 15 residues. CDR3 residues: CASKSRLAGVNEQFF. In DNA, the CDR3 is TGTGCCAGCAAGTCTCGGCTAGCGGGAGTCAATGAGCAGTTCTTC.

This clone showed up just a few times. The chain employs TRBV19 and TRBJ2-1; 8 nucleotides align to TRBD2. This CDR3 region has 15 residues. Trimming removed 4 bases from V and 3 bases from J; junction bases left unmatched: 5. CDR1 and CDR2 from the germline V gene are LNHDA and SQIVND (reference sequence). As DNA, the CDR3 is TGTGCCAGTAGTACCCGGGGGGGAGACTACAATGAGCAGTTCTTC. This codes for CASSTRGGDYNEQFF.

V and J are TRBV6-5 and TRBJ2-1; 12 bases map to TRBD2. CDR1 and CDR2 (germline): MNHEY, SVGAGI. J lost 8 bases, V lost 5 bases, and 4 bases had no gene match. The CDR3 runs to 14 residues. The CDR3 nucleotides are TGTGCCAGCAGTCTAGCGGGGGGGCCAGATGAGCAGTTCTTC. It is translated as CASSLAGGPDEQFF.

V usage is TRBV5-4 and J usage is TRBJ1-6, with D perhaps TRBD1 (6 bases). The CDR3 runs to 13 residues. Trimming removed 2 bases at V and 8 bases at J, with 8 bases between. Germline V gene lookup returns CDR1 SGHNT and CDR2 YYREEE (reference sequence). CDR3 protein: CASSFYRDSPLHF. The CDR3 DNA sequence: TGTGCCAGCAGCTTTTACAGGGATTCACCCCTCCACTTT.

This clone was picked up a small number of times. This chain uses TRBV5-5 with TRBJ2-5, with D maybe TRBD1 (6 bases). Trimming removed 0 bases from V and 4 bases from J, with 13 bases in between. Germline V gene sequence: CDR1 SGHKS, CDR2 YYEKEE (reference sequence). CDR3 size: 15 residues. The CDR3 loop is CASSLAGAGVETQYF. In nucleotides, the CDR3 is TGTGCCAGCAGCTTGGCAGGTGCAGGGGTAGAGACCCAGTACTTC.

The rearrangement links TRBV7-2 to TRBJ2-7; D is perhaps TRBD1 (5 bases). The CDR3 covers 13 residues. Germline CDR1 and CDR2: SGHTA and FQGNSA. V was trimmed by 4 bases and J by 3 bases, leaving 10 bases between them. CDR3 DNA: TGTGCCAGCAGCTCGCCGACAGACTACGAGCAGTACTTC. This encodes CASSSPTDYEQYF.

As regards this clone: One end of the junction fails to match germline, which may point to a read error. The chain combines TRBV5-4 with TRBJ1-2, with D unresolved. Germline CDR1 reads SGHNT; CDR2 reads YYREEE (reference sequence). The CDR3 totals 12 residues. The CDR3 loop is CASSIFGYGYTF. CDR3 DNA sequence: TGCGCCAGCAGCATCTTCGGGTACGGCTACACCTTC.

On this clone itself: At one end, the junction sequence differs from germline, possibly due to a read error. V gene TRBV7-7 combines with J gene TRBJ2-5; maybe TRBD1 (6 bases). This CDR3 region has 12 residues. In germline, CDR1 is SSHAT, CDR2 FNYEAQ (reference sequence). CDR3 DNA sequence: TGTGCTAGCATCCACAGGGATGGGACCCAGTACTTC. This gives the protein CASIHRDGTQYF.

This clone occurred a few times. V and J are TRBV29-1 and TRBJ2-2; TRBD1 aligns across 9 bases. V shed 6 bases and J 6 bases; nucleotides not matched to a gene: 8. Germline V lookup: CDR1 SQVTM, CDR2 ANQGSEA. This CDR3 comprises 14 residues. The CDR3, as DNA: TGCAGCGTCCTGGGACAGGGTAGCTCCGGGGAGCTGTTTTTT. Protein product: CSVLGQGSSGELFF.

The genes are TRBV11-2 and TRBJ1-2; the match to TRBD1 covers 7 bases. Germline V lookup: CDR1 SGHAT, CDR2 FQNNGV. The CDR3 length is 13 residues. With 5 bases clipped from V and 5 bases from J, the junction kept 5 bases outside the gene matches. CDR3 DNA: TGTGCCAGCAGCACTGGGACAGTTTATGGCTACACCTTC. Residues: CASSTGTVYGYTF.

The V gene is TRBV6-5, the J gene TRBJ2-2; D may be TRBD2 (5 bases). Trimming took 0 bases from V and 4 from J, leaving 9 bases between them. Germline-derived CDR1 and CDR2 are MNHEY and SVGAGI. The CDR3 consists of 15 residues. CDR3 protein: CASSYSFSATGELFF. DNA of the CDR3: TGTGCCAGCAGTTACTCGTTTAGCGCCACCGGGGAGCTGTTTTTT.

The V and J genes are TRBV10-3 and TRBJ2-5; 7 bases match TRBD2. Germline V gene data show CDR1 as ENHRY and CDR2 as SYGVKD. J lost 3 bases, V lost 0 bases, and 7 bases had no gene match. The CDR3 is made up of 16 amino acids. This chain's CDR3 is CAISESIGLVEETQYF. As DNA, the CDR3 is TGTGCCATCAGTGAGTCGATAGGACTAGTGGAAGAGACCCAGTACTTC.